This paragraph reports one TCR beta chain. Its specificity is unknown. Per the germline V gene, CDR1 is SGHDN and CDR2 is FVKESK. The CDR3 spans 16 residues. V gave up 3 bases and J gave up 6 bases, with 21 bases separating them. This sample is drawn from a study of CD8 T cells in Susac syndrome. Whole-study results and caveats: It was acknowledged in the study that the number of individuals who were included in its TCR sequencing and HLA analysis was relatively small.

With random hexamers, roughly 0.45 to 1 ug RNA was reverse transcribed. Multiplex PCR with immunoSEQ amplified the TCR beta CDR3 across 54 Vbeta and 13 Jbeta. A single record per CDR3 protein comes from TCRdb applying MiXCR to the immunoSEQ multiplex PCR reads. Of 200,000 to 250,000 distinct CDR3 sequences listed, around 95% are singletons. This chain joins TRBV14 and TRBJ2-7; D might be TRBD1 or TRBD2, each matching 5 bases. The sample taken for sequencing was CD4+ T cells from PBMCs. The TCR was taken from a human donor with multiple sclerosis. CDR3 sequence: CASSQVTGTFPGEQYF. For the CDR3, the DNA is TGTGCCAGCAGCCAGGTTACCGGGACCTTCCCTGGCGAGCAGTACTTC.